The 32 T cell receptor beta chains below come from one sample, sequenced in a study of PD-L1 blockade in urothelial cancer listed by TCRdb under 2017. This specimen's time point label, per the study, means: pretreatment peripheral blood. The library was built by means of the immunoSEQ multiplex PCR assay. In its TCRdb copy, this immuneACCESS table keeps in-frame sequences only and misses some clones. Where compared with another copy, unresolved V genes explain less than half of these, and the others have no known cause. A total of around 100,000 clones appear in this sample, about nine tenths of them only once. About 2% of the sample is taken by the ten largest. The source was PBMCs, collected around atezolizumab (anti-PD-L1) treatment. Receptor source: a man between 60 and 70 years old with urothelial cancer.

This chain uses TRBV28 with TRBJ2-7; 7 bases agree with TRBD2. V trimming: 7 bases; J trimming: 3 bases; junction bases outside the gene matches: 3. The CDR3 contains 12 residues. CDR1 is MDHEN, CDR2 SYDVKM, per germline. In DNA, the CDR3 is TGTGCCAGCAATGGCGGGGGCTACGAGCAGTACTTC. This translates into CASNGGGYEQYF.

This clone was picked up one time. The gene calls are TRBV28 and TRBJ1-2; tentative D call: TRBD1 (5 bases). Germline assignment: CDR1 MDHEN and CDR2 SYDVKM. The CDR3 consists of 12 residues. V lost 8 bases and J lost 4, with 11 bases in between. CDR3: CASAIRGYGYTF. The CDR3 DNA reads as TGTGCCAGCGCCATAAGGGGCTATGGCTACACCTTC.

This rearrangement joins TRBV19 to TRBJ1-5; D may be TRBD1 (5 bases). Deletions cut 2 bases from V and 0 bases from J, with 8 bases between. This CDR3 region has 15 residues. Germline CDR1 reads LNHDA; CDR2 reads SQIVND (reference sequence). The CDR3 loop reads CASSIRTSSNQPQHF. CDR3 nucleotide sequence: TGTGCCAGTAGTATAAGGACAAGTAGCAATCAGCCCCAGCATTTT.

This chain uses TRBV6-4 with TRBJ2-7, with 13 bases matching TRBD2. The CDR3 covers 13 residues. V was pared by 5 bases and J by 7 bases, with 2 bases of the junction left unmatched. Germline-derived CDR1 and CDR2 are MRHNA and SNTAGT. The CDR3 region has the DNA TGTGCCAGCAGTCCGGGACTAGCGGGAGAGCAGTACTTC. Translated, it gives CASSPGLAGEQYF.

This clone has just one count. DNA of the CDR3: TGCGCCAGCAGCTTGGCGCGGGTAGCGGGGGGCGATGAGCAGTTCTTC. It encodes CASSLARVAGGDEQFF. This chain connects TRBV5-1 to TRBJ2-1, with TRBD2 matching 10 bases. CDR3 size: 16 residues. V lost 0 bases, J lost 8 bases, and 8 bases stayed unmatched. CDR1 is SGHRS and CDR2 is YFSETQ in the germline V gene.

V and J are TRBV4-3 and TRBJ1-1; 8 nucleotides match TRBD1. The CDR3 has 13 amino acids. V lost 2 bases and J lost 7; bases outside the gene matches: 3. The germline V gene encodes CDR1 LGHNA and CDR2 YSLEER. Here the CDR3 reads CASSQLRGLEAFF. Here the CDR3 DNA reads TGCGCCAGCAGCCAACTCAGGGGGCTTGAAGCTTTCTTT.

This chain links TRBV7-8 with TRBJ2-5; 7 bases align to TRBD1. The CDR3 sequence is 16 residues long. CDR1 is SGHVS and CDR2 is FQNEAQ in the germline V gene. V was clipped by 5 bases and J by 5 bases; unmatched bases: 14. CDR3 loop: CASSPPTGPKWETQYF. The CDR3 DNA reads TGTGCCAGCAGCCCGCCGACAGGGCCCAAGTGGGAGACCCAGTACTTC.

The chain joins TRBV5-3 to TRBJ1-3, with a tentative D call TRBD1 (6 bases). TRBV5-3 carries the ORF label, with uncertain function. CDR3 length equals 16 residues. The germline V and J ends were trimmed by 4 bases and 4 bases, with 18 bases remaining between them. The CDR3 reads CARSGETGFWGNTIYF. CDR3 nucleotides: TGTGCCAGAAGCGGAGAAACAGGGTTTTGGGGAAACACCATATATTTT.

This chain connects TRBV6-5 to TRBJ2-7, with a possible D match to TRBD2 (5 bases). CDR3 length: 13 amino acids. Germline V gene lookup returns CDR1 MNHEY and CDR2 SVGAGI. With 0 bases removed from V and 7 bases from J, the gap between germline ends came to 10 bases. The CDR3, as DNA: TGTGCCAGCAGTTACTCGAGGGCCTGGGAGCAGTACTTC. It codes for CASSYSRAWEQYF.

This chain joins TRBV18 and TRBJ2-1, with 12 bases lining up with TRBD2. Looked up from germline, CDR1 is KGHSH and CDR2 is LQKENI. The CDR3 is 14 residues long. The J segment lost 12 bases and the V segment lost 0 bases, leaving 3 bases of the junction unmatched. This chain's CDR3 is CASSPPSLAGGQFF. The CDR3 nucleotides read TGTGCCAGCTCACCACCGTCACTAGCGGGAGGGCAGTTCTTC.

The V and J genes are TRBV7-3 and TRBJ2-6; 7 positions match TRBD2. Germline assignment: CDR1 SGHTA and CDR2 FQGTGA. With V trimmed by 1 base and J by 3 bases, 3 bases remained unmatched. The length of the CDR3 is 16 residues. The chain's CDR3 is CASSLISGGGANVLTF. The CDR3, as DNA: TGTGCCAGCAGCTTAATATCGGGGGGTGGGGCCAACGTCCTGACTTTC.

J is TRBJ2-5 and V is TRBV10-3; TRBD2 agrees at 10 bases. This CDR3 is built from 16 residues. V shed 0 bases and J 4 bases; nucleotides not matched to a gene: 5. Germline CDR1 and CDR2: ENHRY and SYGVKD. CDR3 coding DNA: TGTGCCATCAGTGAGTCGGTTGCTAGCGGGGGAGAGACCCAGTACTTC. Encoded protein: CAISESVASGGETQYF.

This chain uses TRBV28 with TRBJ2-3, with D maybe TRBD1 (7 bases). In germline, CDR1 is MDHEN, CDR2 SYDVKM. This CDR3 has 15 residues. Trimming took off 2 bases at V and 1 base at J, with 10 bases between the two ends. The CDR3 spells CASSLQGGGTDTQYF. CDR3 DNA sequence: TGTGCCAGCAGTTTACAGGGGGGCGGCACAGATACGCAGTATTTT.

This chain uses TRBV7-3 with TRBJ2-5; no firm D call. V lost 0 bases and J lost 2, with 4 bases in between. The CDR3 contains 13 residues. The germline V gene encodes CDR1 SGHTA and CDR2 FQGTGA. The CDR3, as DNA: TGTGCCAGCAGCTTAACGGCTCAAGAGACCCAGTACTTC. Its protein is CASSLTAQETQYF.

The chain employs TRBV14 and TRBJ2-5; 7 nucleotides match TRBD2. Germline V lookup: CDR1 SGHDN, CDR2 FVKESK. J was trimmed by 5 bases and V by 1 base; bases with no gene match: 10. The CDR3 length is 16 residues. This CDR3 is CASSQGGLGLGETQYF. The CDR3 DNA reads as TGTGCCAGCAGCCAAGGAGGACTAGGGCTGGGTGAGACCCAGTACTTC.

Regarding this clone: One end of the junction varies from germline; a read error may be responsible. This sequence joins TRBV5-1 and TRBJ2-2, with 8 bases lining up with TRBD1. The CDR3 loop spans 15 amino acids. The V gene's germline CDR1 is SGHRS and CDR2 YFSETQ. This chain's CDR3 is CASTLGRQGFGELFF. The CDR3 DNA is TGCGCCAGCACCTTGGGACGACAGGGGTTCGGGGAGCTGTTTTTT.

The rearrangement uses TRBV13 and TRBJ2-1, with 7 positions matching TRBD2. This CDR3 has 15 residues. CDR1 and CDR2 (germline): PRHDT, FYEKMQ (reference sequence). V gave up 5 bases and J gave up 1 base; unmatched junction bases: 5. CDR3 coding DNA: TGTGCCAGCAGCGGACTAGGTGTTTCCTACAATGAGCAGTTCTTC. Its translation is CASSGLGVSYNEQFF.

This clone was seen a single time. For the CDR3, the DNA is TGTGCCAGCAGTTTACCCCGGCGCGGCCAAGAGACCCAGTACTTC. It yields the protein CASSLPRRGQETQYF. The chain employs TRBV28 and TRBJ2-5; D is unclear. CDR1 is MDHEN and CDR2 is SYDVKM in the germline V gene. The CDR3 has 15 amino acids. V was shortened by 2 bases and J by 1 base, with 11 bases between the two germline ends.

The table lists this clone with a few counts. The CDR3 coding sequence is TGTGCCAGCAGCTTAGCGGGCAGGGGGCGCCGAAAATACGAGCAGTACTTC. Protein product: CASSLAGRGRRKYEQYF. The chain has TRBV11-2 and TRBJ2-7; 8 nucleotides align to TRBD1. CDR3 length equals 17 residues. The germline gives CDR1 SGHAT, CDR2 FQNNGV. Trimming took 1 base from V and 4 from J; bases not matched to a gene: 12.

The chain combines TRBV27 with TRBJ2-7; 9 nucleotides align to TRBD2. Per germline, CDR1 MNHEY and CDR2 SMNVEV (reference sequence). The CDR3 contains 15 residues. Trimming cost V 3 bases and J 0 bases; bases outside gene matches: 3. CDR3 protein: CASSFASGASYEQYF. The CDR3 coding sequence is TGTGCCAGCAGTTTCGCTAGCGGGGCCTCCTACGAGCAGTACTTC.

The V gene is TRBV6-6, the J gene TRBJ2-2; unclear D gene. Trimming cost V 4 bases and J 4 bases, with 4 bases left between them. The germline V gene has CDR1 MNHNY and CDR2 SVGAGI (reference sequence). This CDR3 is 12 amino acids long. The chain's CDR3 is CASSSSTGELFF. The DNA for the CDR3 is TGTGCCAGCAGTTCGAGCACCGGGGAGCTGTTTTTT.

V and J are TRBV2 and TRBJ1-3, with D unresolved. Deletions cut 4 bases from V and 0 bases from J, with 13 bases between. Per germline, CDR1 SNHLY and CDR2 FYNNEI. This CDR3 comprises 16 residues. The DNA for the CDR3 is TGTGCCAGCAGTGCCTCACAGTCCCACTCTGGAAACACCATATATTTT. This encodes CASSASQSHSGNTIYF.

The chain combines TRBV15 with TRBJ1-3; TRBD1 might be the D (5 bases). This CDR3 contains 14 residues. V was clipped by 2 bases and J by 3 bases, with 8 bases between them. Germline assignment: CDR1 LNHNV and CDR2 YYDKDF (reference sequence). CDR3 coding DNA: TGTGCCACCAGCAGAAACGGGGGTGGAAACACCATATATTTT. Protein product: CATSRNGGGNTIYF.

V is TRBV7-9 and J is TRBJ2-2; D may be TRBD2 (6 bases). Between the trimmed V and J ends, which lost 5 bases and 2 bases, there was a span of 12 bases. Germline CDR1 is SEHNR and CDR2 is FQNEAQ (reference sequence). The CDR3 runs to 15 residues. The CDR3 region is CASSREGTNTGELFF. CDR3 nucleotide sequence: TGTGCCAGCAGCAGAGAAGGGACTAACACCGGGGAGCTGTTTTTT.

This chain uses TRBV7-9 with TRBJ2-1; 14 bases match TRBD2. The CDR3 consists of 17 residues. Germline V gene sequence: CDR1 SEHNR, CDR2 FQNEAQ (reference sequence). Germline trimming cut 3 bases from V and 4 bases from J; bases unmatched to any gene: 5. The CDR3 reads CASSFPRLAGGYNEQFF. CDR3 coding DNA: TGTGCCAGCAGCTTCCCAAGACTAGCGGGAGGGTACAATGAGCAGTTCTTC.

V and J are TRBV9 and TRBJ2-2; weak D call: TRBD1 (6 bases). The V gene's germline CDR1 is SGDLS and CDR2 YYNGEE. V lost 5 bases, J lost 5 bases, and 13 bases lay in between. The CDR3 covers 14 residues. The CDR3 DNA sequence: TGTGCCAGCAGTGGGGACATCCAGACCGGGGAGCTGTTTTTT. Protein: CASSGDIQTGELFF.

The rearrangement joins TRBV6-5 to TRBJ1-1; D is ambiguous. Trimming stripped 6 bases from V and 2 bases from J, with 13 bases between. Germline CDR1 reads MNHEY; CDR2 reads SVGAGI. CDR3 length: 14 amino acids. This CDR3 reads CASSRSGLNTEAFF. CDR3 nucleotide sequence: TGTGCCAGCAGCCGGTCAGGCCTCAACACTGAAGCTTTCTTT.

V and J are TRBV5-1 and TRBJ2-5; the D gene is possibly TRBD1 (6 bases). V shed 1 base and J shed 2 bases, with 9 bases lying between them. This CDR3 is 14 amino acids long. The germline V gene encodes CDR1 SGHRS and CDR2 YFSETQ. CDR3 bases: TGCGCCAGCAGCTTGAAGGGACAACAAGAGACCCAGTACTTC. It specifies CASSLKGQQETQYF.

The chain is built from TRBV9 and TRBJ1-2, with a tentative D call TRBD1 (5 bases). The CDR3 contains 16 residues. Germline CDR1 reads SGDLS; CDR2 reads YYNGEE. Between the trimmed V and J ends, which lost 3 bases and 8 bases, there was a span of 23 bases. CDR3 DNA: TGTGCCAGCAGCGCGCGGGACGGTCAAAGGATGGGGGGCTACACCTTC. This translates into CASSARDGQRMGGYTF.

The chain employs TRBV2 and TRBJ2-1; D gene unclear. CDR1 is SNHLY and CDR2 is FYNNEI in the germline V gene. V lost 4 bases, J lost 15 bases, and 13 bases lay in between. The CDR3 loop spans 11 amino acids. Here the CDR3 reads CASSAFDLGFF. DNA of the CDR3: TGTGCCAGCAGTGCTTTCGACTTGGGGTTCTTC.

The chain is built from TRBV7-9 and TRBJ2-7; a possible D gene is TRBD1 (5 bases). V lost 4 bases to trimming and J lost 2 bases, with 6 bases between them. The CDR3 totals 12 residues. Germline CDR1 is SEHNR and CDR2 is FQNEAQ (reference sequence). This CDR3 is CASSWGPYEQYF. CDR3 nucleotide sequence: TGTGCCAGCAGCTGGGGCCCCTACGAGCAGTACTTC.

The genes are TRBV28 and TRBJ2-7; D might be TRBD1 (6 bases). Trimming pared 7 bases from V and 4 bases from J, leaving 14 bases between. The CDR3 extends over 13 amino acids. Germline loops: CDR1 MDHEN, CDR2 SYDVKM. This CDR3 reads CASTQGWAYEQYF. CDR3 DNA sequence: TGTGCCAGCACCCAGGGGTGGGCTTACGAGCAGTACTTC.